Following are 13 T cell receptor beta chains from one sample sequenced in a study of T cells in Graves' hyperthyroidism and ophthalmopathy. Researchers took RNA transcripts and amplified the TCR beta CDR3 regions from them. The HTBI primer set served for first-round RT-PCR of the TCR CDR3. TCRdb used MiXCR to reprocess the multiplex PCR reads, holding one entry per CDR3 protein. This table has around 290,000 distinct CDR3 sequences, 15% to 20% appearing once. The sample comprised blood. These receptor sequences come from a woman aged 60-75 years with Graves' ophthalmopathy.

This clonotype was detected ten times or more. The DNA of the CDR3 is TGTGCCAGCAGCTGGGGGGGACTTTACAATGAGCAGTTCTTC. Its translation: CASSWGGLYNEQFF. V gene TRBV11-1 combines with J gene TRBJ2-1; 7 nucleotides line up with TRBD2. The CDR3 loop spans 14 amino acids. Germline assignment: CDR1 SGHAT and CDR2 FQDESV (reference sequence). V was pared by 4 bases and J by 4 bases, with 4 bases of the junction left unmatched.

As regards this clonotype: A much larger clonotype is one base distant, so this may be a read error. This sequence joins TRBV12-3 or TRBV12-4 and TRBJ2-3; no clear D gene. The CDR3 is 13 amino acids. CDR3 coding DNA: TGTGCCAGCAGTTTGATGCGCGGAGATACGCAGTGTTTT. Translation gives CASSLMRGDTQCF.

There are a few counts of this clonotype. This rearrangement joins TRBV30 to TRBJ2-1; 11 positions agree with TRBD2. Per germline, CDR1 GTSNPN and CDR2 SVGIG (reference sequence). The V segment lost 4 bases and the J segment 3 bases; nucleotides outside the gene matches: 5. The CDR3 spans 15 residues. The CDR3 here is CAWTLGTSGYNEQFF. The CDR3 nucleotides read TGTGCCTGGACTCTCGGGACTAGCGGCTACAATGAGCAGTTCTTC. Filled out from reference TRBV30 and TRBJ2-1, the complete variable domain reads SQTIHQWPATLVQPVGSPLSLECTVEGTSNPNLYWYRQAAGRGLQLLFYSVGIGQISSEVPQNLSASRPQDRQFILSSKKLLLSDSGFYLCAWTLGTSGYNEQFFGPGTRLTVL.

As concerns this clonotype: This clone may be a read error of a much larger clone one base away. CDR3 DNA sequence: TGTGCCAGCAGCCTCCTTAGCGGGGGCCCGGCCACAGATACGCAGTATTTT. It codes for CASSLLSGGPATDTQYF. The V and J genes are TRBV13 and TRBJ2-3; TRBD2 aligns across 9 bases. V shed 5 bases, J shed 2 bases, and the junction held 11 bases outside the gene matches. CDR1 PRHDT and CDR2 FYEKMQ come from the germline V gene (reference sequence). This CDR3 contains 17 residues. Full variable domain (remainder filled in from reference TRBV13 and TRBJ2-3): AAGVIQSPRHLIKEKRETATLKCYPIPRHDTVYWYQQGPGQDPQFLISFYEKMQSDKGSIPDRFSAQQFSDYHSELNMSSLELGDSALYFCASSLLSGGPATDTQYFGPGTRLTVL.

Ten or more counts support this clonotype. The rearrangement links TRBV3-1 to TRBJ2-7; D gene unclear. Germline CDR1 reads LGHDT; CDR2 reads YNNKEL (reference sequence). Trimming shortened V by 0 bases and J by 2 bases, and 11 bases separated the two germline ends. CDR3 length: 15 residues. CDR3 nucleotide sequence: TGTGCCAGCAGCCAAGAGGACCGACCCCCCTACGAGCAGTACTTC. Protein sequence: CASSQEDRPPYEQYF.

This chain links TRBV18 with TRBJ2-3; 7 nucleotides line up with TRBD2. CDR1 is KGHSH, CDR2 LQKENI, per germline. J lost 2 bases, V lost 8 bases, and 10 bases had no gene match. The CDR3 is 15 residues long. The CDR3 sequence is CASSYSLADTDTQYF. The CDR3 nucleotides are TGTGCCAGCAGTTACTCCCTAGCGGACACAGATACGCAGTATTTT.

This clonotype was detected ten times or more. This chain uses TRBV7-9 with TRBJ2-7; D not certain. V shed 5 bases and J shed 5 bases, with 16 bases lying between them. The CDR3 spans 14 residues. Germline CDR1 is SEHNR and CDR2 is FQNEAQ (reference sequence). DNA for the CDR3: TGTGCCAGCAGCCCAGAGGCAGCTCCGAACGAGCAGTACTTC. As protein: CASSPEAAPNEQYF.

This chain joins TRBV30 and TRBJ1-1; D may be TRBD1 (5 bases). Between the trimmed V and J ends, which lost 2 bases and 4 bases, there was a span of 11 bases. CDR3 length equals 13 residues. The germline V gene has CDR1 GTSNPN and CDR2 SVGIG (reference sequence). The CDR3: CAWSIGATTEAFF. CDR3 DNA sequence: TGTGCCTGGAGTATCGGGGCGACCACTGAAGCTTTCTTT.

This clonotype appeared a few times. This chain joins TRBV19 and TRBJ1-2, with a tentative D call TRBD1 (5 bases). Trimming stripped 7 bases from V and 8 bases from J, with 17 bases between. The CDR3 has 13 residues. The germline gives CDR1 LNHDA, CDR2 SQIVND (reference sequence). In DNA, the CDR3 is TGTGCCAGTACCGATCGTAGTAGGGGCGGCTACACCTTC. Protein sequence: CASTDRSRGGYTF.

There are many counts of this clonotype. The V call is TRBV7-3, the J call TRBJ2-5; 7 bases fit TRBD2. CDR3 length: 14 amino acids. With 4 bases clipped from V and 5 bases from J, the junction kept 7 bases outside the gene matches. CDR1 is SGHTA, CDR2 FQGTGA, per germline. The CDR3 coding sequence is TGTGCCAGCAGCTCGGGGGGAGGGTGGGAGACCCAGTACTTC. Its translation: CASSSGGGWETQYF.

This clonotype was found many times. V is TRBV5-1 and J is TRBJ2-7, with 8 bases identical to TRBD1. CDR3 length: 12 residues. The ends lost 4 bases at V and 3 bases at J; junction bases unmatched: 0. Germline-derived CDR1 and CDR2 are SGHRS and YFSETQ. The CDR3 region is CASSGQGYEQYF. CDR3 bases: TGCGCCAGCAGCGGACAGGGCTACGAGCAGTACTTC.

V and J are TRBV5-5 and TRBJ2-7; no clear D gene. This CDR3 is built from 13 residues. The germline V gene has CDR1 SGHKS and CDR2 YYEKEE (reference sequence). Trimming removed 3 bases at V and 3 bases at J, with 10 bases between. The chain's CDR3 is CASSSRSFYEQYF. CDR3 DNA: TGTGCCAGCAGCTCCCGGTCTTTCTACGAGCAGTACTTC.

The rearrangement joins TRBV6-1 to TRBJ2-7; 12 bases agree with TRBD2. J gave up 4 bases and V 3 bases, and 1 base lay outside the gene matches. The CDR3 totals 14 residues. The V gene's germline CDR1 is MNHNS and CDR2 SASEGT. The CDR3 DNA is TGTGCCAGCAGTGATGGGACTAGCGGGTACGAGCAGTACTTC. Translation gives CASSDGTSGYEQYF.